The entry below gives a single T cell receptor (beta chain) sequence along with its context. Antigen unknown. This sample was taken from a study of T cell responses to AZD1222 COVID-19 vaccine. General study results and limits: Two AZD1222 doses significantly raised spike-specific TCR breadth and depth over controls. Most donors were white British, females outnumbered males, and clonal diversity was possibly underestimated.

Repertoires were generated with immunoSEQ multiplex PCR, while TCRdb's copy carries only in-frame clones and drops some. The table lists some 120,000 clones, around 90% of them singletons. This CDR3 is built from 15 residues. V trimming: 6 bases; J trimming: 0 bases; junction bases outside the gene matches: 7. In germline, CDR1 is MNHEY, CDR2 SVGAGI. This specimen consisted of peripheral blood, obtained on day 0 of AZD1222 vaccination. The J gene is TRBJ2-7, the V gene TRBV6-5; 8 bases are a match to TRBD2. The sequence was collected from an adult in good health. The CDR3 is CASRGSGSGSYEQYF. CDR3 nucleotides: TGTGCCAGCAGAGGGAGCGGGAGCGGCTCCTACGAGCAGTACTTC.